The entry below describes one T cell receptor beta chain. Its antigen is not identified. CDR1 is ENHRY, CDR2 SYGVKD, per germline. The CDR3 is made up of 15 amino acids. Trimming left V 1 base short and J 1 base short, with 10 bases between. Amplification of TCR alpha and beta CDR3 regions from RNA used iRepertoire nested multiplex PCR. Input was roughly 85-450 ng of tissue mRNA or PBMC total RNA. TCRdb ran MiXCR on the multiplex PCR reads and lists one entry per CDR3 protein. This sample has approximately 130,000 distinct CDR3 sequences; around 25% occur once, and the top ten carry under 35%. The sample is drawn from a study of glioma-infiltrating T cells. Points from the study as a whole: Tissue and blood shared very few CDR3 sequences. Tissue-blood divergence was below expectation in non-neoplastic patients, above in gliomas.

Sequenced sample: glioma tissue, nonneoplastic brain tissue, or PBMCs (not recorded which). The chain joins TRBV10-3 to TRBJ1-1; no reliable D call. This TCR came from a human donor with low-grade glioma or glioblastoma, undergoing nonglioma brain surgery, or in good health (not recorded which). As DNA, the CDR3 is TGTGCCATCAGTGAGTGGGCGGGTCCGAACACTGAAGCTTTCTTT. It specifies CAISEWAGPNTEAFF.